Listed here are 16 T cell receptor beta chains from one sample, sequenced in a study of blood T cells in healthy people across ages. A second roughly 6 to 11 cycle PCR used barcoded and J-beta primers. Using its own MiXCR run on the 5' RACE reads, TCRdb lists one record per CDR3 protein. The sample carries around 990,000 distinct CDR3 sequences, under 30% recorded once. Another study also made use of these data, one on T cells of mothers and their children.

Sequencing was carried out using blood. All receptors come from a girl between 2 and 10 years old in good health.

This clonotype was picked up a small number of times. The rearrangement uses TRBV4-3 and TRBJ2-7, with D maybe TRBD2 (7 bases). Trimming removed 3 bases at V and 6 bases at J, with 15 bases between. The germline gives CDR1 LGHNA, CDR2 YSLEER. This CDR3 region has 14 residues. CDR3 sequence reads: CASSQRGHGFEQYF. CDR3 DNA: TGCGCCAGCAGCCAGCGGGGGCACGGTTTCGAGCAGTACTTC.

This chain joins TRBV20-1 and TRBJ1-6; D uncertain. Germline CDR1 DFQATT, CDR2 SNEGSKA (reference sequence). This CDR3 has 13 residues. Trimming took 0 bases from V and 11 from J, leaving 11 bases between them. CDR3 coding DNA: TGCAGTGCTAGAGATGGGCCCGGGACACCCCTCCACTTT. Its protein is CSARDGPGTPLHF.

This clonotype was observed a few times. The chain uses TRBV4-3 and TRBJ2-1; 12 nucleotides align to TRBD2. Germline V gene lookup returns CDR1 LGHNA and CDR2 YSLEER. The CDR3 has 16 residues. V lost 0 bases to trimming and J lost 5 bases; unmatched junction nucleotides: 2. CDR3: CASSQDLAGGNNEQFF. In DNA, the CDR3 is TGCGCCAGCAGCCAAGATCTAGCGGGGGGGAACAATGAGCAGTTCTTC.

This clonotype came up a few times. The CDR3 loop reads CASSQEWTAKNIQYF. CDR3 nucleotide sequence: TGTGCCAGCAGCCAAGAGTGGACGGCCAAAAACATTCAGTACTTC. The chain uses TRBV3-1 and TRBJ2-4; D is ambiguous. Germline CDR1 and CDR2: LGHDT and YNNKEL (reference sequence). The ends were cut back, 0 bases at V and 1 base at J, with 7 bases in the middle. This CDR3 has 15 amino acids.

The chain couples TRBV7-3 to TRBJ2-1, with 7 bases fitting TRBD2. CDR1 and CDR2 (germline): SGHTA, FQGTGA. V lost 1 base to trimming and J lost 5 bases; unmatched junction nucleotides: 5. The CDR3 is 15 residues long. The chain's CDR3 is CASSLSPAGNNEQFF. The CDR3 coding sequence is TGTGCCAGCAGCTTAAGCCCAGCGGGGAACAATGAGCAGTTCTTC.

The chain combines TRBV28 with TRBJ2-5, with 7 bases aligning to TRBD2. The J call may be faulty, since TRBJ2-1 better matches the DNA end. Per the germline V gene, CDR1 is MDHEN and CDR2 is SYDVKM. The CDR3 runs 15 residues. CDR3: CASSLTGGSKFEQFF. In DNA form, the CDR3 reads TGTGCCAGCAGCCTCACGGGCGGGAGTAAATTTGAGCAGTTCTTC.

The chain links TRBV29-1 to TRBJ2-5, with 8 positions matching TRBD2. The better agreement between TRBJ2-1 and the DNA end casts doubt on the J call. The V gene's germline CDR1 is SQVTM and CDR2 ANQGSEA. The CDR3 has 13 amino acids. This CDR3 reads CSVGAGAGDEQFF. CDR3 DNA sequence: TGCAGCGTTGGGGCGGGAGCGGGAGATGAGCAGTTCTTC.

The CDR3 DNA reads as TGTGCCAGCAGTTACTCGAAGGTCCAGGGAGCATACGAGCAGTACTTC. This sequence encodes CASSYSKVQGAYEQYF. The chain employs TRBV6-2 or TRBV6-3 and TRBJ2-7; D is perhaps TRBD1 or TRBD2 (5 bases each). The CDR3 has 16 residues. Germline V gives CDR1 MNHEY, CDR2 SVGEGT. Deletions cut 0 bases from V and 4 bases from J, with 16 bases between.

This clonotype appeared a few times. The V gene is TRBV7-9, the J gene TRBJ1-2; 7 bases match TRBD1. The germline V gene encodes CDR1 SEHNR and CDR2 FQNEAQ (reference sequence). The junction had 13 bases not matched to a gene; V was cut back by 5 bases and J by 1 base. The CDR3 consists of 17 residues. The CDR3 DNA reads TGTGCCAGCAGCCTAGGTTTGGGGGACAGCCTTAACTATGGCTACACCTTC. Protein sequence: CASSLGLGDSLNYGYTF.

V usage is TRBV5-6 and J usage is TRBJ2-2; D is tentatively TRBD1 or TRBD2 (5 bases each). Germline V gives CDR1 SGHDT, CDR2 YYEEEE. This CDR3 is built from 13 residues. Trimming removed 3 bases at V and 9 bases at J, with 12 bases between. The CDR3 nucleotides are TGTGCCAGCAGCTCGAACGGGGCCAGGGAGCTGTTTTTT. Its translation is CASSSNGARELFF.

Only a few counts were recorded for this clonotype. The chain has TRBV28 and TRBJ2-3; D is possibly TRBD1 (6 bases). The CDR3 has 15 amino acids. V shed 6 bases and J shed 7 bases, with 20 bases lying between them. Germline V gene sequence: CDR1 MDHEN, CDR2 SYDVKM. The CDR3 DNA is TGTGCCAGCAGCTTCAACCGGGACATATTCTATACGCAGTATTTT. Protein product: CASSFNRDIFYTQYF.

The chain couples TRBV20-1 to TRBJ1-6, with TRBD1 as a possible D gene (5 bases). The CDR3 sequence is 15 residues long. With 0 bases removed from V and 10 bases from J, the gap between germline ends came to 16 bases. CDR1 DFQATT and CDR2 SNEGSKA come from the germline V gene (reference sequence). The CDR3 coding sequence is TGCAGTGCTAGAGACGCCGGGACCCCAAGCTCACCCCTCCACTTT. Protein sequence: CSARDAGTPSSPLHF.

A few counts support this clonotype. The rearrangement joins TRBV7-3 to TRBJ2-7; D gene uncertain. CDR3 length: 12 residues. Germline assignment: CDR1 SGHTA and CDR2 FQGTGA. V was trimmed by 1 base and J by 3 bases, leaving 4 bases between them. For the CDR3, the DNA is TGTGCCAGCAGCTTAAAGGACTACGAGCAGTACTTC. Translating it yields CASSLKDYEQYF.

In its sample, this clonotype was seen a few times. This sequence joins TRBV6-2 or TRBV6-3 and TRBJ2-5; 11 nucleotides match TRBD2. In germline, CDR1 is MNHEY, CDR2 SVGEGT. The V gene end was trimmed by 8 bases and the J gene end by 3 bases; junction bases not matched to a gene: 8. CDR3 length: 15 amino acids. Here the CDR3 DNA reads TGTGCCAGCGGATTGATACTAGCGGGAGAAGAGACCCAGTACTTC. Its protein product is CASGLILAGEETQYF.

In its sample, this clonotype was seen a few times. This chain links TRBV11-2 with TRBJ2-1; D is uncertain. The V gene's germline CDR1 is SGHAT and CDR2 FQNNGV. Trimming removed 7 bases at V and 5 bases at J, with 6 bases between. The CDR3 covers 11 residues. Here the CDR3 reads CASIGHNEQFF. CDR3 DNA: TGTGCCAGCATTGGGCACAATGAGCAGTTCTTC.

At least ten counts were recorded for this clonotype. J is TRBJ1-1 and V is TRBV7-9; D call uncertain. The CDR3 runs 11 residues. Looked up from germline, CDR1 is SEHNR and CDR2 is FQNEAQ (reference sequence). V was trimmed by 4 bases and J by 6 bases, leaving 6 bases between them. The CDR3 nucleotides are TGTGCCAGCAGCTATATGGCTGAAGCTTTCTTT. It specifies CASSYMAEAFF.